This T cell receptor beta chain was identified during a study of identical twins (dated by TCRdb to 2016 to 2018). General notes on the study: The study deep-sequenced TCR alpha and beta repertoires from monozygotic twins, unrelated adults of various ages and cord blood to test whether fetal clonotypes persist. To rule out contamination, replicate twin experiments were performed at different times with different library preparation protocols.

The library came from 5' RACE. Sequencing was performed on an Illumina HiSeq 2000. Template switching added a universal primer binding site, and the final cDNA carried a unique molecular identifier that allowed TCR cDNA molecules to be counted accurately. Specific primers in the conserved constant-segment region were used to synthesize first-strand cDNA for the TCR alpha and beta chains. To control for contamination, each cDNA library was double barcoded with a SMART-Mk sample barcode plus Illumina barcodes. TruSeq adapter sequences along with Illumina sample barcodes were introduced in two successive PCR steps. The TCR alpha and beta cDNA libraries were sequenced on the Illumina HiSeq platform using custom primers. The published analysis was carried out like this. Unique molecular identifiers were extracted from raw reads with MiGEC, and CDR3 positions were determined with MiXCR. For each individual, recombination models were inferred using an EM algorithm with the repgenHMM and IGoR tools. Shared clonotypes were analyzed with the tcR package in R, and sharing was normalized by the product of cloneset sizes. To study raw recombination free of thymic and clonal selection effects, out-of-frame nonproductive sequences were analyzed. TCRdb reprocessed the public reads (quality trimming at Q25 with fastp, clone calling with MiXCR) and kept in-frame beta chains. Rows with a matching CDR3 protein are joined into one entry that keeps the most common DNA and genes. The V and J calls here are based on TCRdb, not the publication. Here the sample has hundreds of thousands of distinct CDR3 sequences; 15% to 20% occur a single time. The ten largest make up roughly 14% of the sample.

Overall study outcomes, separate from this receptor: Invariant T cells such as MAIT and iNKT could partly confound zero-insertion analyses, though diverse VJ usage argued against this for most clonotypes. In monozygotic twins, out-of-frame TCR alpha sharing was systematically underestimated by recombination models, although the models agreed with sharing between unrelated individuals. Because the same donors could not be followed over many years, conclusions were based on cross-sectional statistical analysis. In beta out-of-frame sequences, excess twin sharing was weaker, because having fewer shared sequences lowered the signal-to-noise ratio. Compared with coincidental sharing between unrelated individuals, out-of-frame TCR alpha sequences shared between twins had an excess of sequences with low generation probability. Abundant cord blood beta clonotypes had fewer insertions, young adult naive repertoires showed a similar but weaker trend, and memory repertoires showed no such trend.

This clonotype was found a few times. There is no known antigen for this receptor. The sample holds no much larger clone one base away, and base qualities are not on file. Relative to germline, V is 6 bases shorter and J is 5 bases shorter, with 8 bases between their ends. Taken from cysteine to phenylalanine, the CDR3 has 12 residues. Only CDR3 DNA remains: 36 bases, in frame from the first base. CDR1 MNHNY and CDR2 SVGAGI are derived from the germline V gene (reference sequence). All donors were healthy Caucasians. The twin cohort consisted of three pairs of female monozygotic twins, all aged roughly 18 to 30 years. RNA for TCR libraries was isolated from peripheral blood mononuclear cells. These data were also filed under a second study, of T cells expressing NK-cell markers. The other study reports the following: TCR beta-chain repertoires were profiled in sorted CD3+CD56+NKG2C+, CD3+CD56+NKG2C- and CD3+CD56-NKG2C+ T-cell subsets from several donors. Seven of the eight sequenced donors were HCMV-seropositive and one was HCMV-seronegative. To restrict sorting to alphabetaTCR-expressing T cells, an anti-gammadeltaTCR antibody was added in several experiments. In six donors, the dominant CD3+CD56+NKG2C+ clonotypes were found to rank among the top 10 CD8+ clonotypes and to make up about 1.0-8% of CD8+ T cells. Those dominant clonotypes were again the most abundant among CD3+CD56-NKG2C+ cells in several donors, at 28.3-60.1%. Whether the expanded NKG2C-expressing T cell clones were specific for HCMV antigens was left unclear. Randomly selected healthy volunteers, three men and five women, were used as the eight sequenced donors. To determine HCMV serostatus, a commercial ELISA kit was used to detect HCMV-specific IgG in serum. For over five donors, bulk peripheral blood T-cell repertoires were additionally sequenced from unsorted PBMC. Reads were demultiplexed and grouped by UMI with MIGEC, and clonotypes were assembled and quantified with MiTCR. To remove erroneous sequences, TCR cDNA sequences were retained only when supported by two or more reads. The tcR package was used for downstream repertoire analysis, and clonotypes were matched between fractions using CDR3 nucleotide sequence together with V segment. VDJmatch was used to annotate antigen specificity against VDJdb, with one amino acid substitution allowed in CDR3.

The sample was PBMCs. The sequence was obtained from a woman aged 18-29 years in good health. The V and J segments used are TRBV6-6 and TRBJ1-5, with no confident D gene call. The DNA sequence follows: TGTGCCAGCAGCACCCTGGATCAGCCCCAGCATTTT. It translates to CASSTLDQPQHF.